The TCR beta chain described here comes from a study of monozygotic twins with inflammatory bowel disease. Points from the study as a whole: Resolution of different T cell subtypes was not achieved.

Added by template switching were UMIs that each held a 6-nucleotide sample barcode. TCRdb processed the 5' RACE reads again and assigns one entry to each CDR3 protein, with no DNA. Reported are 150,000 to 200,000 distinct CDR3 sequences; the ten largest clones contain 2.8%. The germline CDR1 and CDR2 sequences are LGHNA and YNFKEQ. The CDR3 totals 18 residues. With respect to this clonotype: Its antigen is unidentified.

The sample was blood. The TCR comes from a human donor with ulcerative colitis or Crohn's disease, or a healthy co-twin of an affected twin (not recorded which). V gene TRBV4-2 combines with J gene TRBJ2-5; the TRBD2 assignment by TCRdb is unverifiable without DNA. The CDR3 region is CASSQECLAAFTRETQYF.